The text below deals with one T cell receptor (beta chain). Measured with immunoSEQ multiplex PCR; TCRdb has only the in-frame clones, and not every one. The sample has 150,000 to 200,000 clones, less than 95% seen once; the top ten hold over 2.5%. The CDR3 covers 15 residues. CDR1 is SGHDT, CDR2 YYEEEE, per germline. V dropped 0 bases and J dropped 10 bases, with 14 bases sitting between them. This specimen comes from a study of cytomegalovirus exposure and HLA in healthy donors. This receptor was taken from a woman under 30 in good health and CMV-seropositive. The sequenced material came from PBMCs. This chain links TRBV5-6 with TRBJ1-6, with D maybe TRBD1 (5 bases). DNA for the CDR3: TGTGCCAGCAGCTTGGCCGGGGGGATCGGGTCACCCCTCCACTTT. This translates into CASSLAGGIGSPLHF.